One and the same sample provided the 11 T cell receptor beta chains below, sequenced in a study of blood T cell repertoires in COVID-19. Using immunoSEQ multiplex PCR, the repertoire was profiled, and TCRdb retains in-frame clones only, with some absent. The sample comprises 15,000 to 20,000 clones, under 90% of which are singletons, and about 16% rests with the top ten. The source material was peripheral blood. These receptors were taken from a human donor with active COVID-19. The donor label of this sample is uncertain.

The gene calls are TRBV10-3 and TRBJ2-7, with a tentative D call TRBD1 (6 bases). This CDR3 contains 14 residues. Germline V lookup: CDR1 ENHRY, CDR2 SYGVKD. Trimming took 2 bases from V and 3 from J, leaving 11 bases between them. CDR3 in DNA: TGTGCCATCAGTGAGGAGGACAGAATCTACGAGCAGTACTTC. This sequence encodes CAISEEDRIYEQYF.

The gene calls are TRBV16 and TRBJ2-7; the match to TRBD1 covers 7 bases. Germline lookup yields CDR1 KGHSY and CDR2 FQNENV. V trimming: 1 base; J trimming: 7 bases; junction bases outside the gene matches: 10. CDR3 length equals 15 residues. For the CDR3, the DNA is TGTGCCAGCAGCCAATTCTTACAGGGGAAGGGGGAGCAGTACTTC. Amino acids: CASSQFLQGKGEQYF.

The chain recombines TRBV27 with TRBJ1-1; D possibly corresponds to TRBD1 (6 bases). Per the germline V gene, CDR1 is MNHEY and CDR2 is SMNVEV (reference sequence). This CDR3 region has 15 residues. V shed 6 bases and J shed 8 bases, with 22 bases lying between them. As DNA, the CDR3 is TGTGCCAGCAGCGACCTTTCGACAGGCGCCCTAGAAGCTTTCTTT. Protein product: CASSDLSTGALEAFF.

This rearrangement joins TRBV2 to TRBJ1-1, with 11 bases fitting TRBD1. The CDR3 is made up of 15 amino acids. CDR1 SNHLY and CDR2 FYNNEI come from the germline V gene. V trimming: 4 bases; J trimming: 4 bases; junction bases outside the gene matches: 5. Here the CDR3 DNA reads TGTGCCAGCAGTGGAGGGGACAGGGGGTCCACTGAAGCTTTCTTT. It codes for CASSGGDRGSTEAFF.

The rearrangement uses TRBV5-4 and TRBJ2-3, with D perhaps matching TRBD2 (6 bases). Per germline, CDR1 SGHNT and CDR2 YYREEE (reference sequence). V was trimmed by 0 bases and J by 3 bases, leaving 11 bases between them. The CDR3 loop spans 15 amino acids. CDR3 sequence (DNA): TGTGCCAGCAGCTTGGGACTAGAGGGAACAGATACGCAGTATTTT. Translated, it gives CASSLGLEGTDTQYF. Full variable domain (remainder filled in from reference TRBV5-4 and TRBJ2-3): ETGVTQSPTHLIKTRGQQVTLRCSSQSGHNTVSWYQQALGQGPQFIFQYYREEENGRGNFPPRFSGLQFPNYSSELNVNALELDDSALYLCASSLGLEGTDTQYFGPGTRLTVL.

The chain is built from TRBV4-3 and TRBJ1-1, with a possible D match to TRBD1 (5 bases). V lost 0 bases and J 7 bases, leaving 15 bases between the germline ends. The germline CDR1 and CDR2 sequences are LGHNA and YSLEER. The CDR3 extends over 15 amino acids. As DNA, the CDR3 is TGCGCCAGCAGCCAAGATAGACAGTGGTGGAATGAAGCTTTCTTT. Translating gives CASSQDRQWWNEAFF.

This chain connects TRBV7-9 to TRBJ1-3, with D unresolved. The length of the CDR3 is 15 residues. V was cut by 5 bases and J by 2 bases, with 13 bases left in between. CDR1 is SEHNR, CDR2 FQNEAQ, per germline (reference sequence). The CDR3 coding sequence is TGTGCCAGCAGCCCCACCTACGCCACTGGAAACACCATATATTTT. Its protein is CASSPTYATGNTIYF.

This clone was seen once. The chain links TRBV5-1 to TRBJ2-1; 12 bases line up with TRBD2. Trimming took 3 bases from V and 6 from J; bases not matched to a gene: 4. Germline CDR1 reads SGHRS; CDR2 reads YFSETQ. The CDR3 runs to 15 residues. In DNA, the CDR3 is TGCGCCAGCAGCTCGACTAGCGGGGGTTTCAATGAGCAGTTCTTC. Protein product: CASSSTSGGFNEQFF.

The chain couples TRBV4-2 to TRBJ2-3, with 7 positions matching TRBD2. The V gene's germline CDR1 is LGHNA and CDR2 YNFKEQ. The junction had 5 bases not matched to a gene; V was cut back by 0 bases and J by 2 bases. CDR3 length: 16 amino acids. The CDR3, as DNA: TGTGCCAGCAGCCAAGACACGGGGGGATTCACAGATACGCAGTATTTT. It specifies CASSQDTGGFTDTQYF.

The chain is built from TRBV18 and TRBJ1-2; maybe TRBD1 (5 bases). The CDR3 has 15 residues. Germline values: CDR1 KGHSH, CDR2 LQKENI. Trimming left V 8 bases short and J 8 bases short, with 24 bases between. The CDR3 DNA reads as TGTGCCAGCCCCCATCCCTCAGGGTCGGAAAGAGGCTACACCTTC. Amino acids: CASPHPSGSERGYTF.

This chain uses TRBV19 with TRBJ1-1; 10 positions agree with TRBD1. The junction had 10 bases not matched to a gene; V was cut back by 6 bases and J by 6 bases. The CDR3 contains 15 residues. Germline CDR1 reads LNHDA; CDR2 reads SQIVND (reference sequence). The CDR3 reads CASSKPGTGVSEAFF. In DNA, the CDR3 is TGTGCCAGTAGCAAACCCGGGACAGGGGTGTCTGAAGCTTTCTTT. The complete variable domain, with remaining parts taken from reference TRBV19 and TRBJ1-1, reads DGGITQSPKYLFRKEGQNVTLSCEQNLNHDAMYWYRQDPGQGLRLIYYSQIVNDFQKGDIAEGYSVSREKKESFPLTVTSAQKNPTAFYLCASSKPGTGVSEAFFGQGTRLTVV.